The 3 T cell receptor beta chains given below trace back to one sample, sequenced in a study of regulatory T cells in long-lasting Graves disease. Library construction for TCR beta used iRepertoire HTBI primers and Arm-PCR of CDR3 regions. TCRdb used MiXCR to reprocess the multiplex PCR reads, holding one entry per CDR3 protein. Of hundreds of thousands of distinct CDR3 sequences in the sample, less than 15% were seen once. The time point is: newly diagnosed GD, antithyroid drugs for less than 3 months. After RNA was extracted from PBMCs, the TCR library was made from it. This sample was also put to use in a study of T cells in Graves' hyperthyroidism and ophthalmopathy.

The specimen was peripheral blood mononuclear cells (PBMCs), collected at new diagnosis, from a patient treated with antithyroid drugs. The receptors here all came from a man aged 25-45 years with Graves disease.

At least ten counts were recorded for this clonotype. The V gene is TRBV3-1, the J gene TRBJ2-3, with D perhaps TRBD1 (5 bases). In germline, CDR1 is LGHDT, CDR2 YNNKEL (reference sequence). Trimming removed 4 bases at V and 4 bases at J, with 12 bases between. CDR3 length equals 14 residues. CDR3: CASSPSRGADTQYF. In nucleotides, the CDR3 is TGTGCCAGCAGCCCCTCTAGGGGCGCAGATACGCAGTATTTT.

This clonotype was seen many times. The chain has TRBV7-8 and TRBJ2-7; 7 bases are shared with TRBD2. Trimming took 5 bases from V and 0 from J; bases not matched to a gene: 16. Germline V CDR1 and CDR2: SGHVS, FQNEAQ. There are 18 residues in the CDR3. The CDR3 sequence is CASSALAGDFTGSYEQYF. Written as DNA, the CDR3 is TGTGCCAGCAGCGCACTGGCGGGAGATTTTACGGGCTCCTACGAGCAGTACTTC.

This clonotype was found many times. V is TRBV20-1 and J is TRBJ2-7; no definite D call. The CDR3 is 12 amino acids. V shed 0 bases and J shed 7 bases, with 10 bases lying between them. In germline, CDR1 is DFQATT, CDR2 SNEGSKA (reference sequence). The CDR3 loop is CSARDLNGEQYF. As DNA, the CDR3 is TGCAGTGCTAGAGATCTTAACGGAGAGCAGTACTTC.